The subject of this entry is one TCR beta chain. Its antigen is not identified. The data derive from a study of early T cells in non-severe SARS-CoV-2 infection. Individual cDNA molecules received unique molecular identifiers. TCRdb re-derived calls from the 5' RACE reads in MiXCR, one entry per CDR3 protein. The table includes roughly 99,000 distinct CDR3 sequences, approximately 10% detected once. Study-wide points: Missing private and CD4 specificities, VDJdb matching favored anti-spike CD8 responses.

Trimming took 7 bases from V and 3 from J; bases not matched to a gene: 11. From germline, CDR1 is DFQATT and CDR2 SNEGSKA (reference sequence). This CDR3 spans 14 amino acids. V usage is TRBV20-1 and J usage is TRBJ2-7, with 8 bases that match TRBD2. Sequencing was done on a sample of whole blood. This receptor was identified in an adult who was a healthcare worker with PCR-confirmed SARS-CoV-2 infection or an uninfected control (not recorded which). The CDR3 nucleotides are TGCAGTGTTCTCCACGGGACTAGAGACTACGAGCAGTACTTC. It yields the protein CSVLHGTRDYEQYF.